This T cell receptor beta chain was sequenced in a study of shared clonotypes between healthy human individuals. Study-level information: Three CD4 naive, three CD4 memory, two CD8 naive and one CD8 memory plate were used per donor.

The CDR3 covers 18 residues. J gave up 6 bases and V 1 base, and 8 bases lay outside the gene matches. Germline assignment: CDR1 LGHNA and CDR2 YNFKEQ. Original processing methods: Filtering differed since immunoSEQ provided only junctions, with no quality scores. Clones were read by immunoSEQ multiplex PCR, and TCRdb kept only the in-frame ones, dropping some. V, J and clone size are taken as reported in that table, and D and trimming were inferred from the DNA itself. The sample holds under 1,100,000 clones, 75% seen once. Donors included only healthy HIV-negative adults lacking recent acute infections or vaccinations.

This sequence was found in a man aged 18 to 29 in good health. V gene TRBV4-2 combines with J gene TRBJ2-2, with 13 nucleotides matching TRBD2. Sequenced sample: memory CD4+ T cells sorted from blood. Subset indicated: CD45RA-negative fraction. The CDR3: CASSQGGTSGVGAGELFF. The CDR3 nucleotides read TGTGCCAGCAGCCAAGGTGGGACTAGCGGGGTGGGGGCCGGGGAGCTGTTTTTT.